These 7 T cell receptor beta chains originate from one sample sequenced in a study of OX40 agonist ivuxolimab in advanced cancers. Clones were sequenced by immunoSEQ multiplex PCR, and TCRdb holds only the in-frame ones, with some missing. This table has 38,000 or so clones, 89% appearing once. The sequences come from CD4+ or CD8+ T cells sorted from blood, collected in a trial of the OX40 agonist ivuxolimab. All receptors derive from an adult with an advanced solid tumor such as melanoma, head and neck, liver or kidney cancer.

The V and J genes are TRBV4-1 and TRBJ2-7; 8 nucleotides align to TRBD1. With 1 base clipped from V and 1 base from J, the junction kept 3 bases outside the gene matches. Germline V CDR1 and CDR2: MGHRA, YSYEKL. This CDR3 contains 15 residues. In nucleotides, the CDR3 is TGCGCCAGCAGCCAAGGAGACAGGGGTTCCTACGAGCAGTACTTC. The encoded protein is CASSQGDRGSYEQYF.

V usage is TRBV30 and J usage is TRBJ2-5; weak D call: TRBD1 (5 bases). Germline assignment: CDR1 GTSNPN and CDR2 SVGIG (reference sequence). The V end was cut by 2 bases, the J end by 5 bases, with 9 bases between. The length of the CDR3 is 12 residues. CDR3 in amino acids: CAWSLGPETQYF. In nucleotides, the CDR3 is TGTGCCTGGAGTCTGGGGCCGGAGACCCAGTACTTC.

This clone counts as medium-sized. The chain has TRBV19 and TRBJ2-7; unclear D gene. The CDR3 totals 13 residues. Germline V gives CDR1 LNHDA, CDR2 SQIVND (reference sequence). Trimming cost V 10 bases and J 1 base, with 14 bases left between them. In DNA form, the CDR3 reads TGTGCCAACACCCCAGACAAATCCTACGAGCAGTACTTC. Translating it yields CANTPDKSYEQYF. The whole variable domain, filled in from reference TRBV19 and TRBJ2-7, reads DGGITQSPKYLFRKEGQNVTLSCEQNLNHDAMYWYRQDPGQGLRLIYYSQIVNDFQKGDIAEGYSVSREKKESFPLTVTSAQKNPTAFYLCANTPDKSYEQYFGPGTRLTVT.

This chain connects TRBV7-9 to TRBJ2-1; 7 positions agree with TRBD1. There are 13 residues in the CDR3. Trimming at V came to 4 bases and at J to 6 bases, leaving 3 bases not matched to a gene. CDR1 SEHNR and CDR2 FQNEAQ come from the germline V gene (reference sequence). Here the CDR3 DNA reads TGTGCCAGCAGCTACCGGGACAGCAATGAGCAGTTCTTC. Its protein product is CASSYRDSNEQFF.

This chain links TRBV21-1 with TRBJ2-7. TRBV21-1 is marked as a pseudogene. The CDR3 totals 16 residues. The CDR3 coding sequence is TGTGCCAGCAGCAAACAGGGACGGCTGACTTCCTACGAGCAGTACTTC. Protein sequence: CASSKQGRLTSYEQYF.

The chain is built from TRBV5-4 and TRBJ2-7; the match to TRBD2 covers 13 bases. This CDR3 is 13 amino acids long. Losses at the gene ends were 4 bases for V and 13 bases for J; bases not matched to a gene: 8. CDR1 SGHNT and CDR2 YYREEE come from the germline V gene (reference sequence). In DNA form, the CDR3 reads TGTGCCAGCAGCCCAGGGACTAGCGGGGTTTCTTACTTC. Amino acids: CASSPGTSGVSYF.

The gene calls are TRBV6-4 and TRBJ2-7; D call uncertain. The CDR3 totals 13 residues. V was pared by 11 bases and J by 0 bases, with 14 bases between. Germline loops: CDR1 MRHNA, CDR2 SNTAGT. CDR3: CAPQTRPSYEQYF. CDR3 nucleotides: TGTGCCCCCCAGACCCGACCCTCCTACGAGCAGTACTTC.